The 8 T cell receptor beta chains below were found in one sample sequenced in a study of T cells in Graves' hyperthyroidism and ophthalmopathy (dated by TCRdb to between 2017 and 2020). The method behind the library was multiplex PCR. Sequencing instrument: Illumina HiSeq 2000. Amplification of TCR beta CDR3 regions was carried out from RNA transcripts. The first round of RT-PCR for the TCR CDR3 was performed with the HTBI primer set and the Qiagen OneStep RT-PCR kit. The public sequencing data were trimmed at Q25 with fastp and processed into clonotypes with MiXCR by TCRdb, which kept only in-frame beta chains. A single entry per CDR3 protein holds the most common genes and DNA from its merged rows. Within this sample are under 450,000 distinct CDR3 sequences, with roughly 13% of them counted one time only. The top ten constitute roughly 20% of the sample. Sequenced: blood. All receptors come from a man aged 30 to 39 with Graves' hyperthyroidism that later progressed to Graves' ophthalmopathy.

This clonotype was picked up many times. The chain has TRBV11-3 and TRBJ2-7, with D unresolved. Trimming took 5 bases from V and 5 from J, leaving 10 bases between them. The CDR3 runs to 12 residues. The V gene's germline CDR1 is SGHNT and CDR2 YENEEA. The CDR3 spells CASSKHVDEQYF. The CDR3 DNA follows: TGTGCCAGCAGCAAGCACGTCGACGAGCAGTACTTC. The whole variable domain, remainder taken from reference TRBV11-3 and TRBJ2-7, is EAGVVQSPRYKIIEKKQPVAFWCNPISGHNTLYWYLQNLGQGPELLIRYENEEAVDDSQLPKDRFSAERLKGVDSTLKIQPAELGDSAVYLCASSKHVDEQYFGPGTRLTVT.

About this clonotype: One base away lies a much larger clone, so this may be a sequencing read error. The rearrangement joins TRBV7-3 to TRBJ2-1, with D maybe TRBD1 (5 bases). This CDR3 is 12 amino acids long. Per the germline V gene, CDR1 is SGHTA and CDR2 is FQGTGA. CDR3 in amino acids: CTSSLDSNEQFF. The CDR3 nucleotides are TGTACCAGCAGCTTAGACAGCAATGAGCAGTTCTTC.

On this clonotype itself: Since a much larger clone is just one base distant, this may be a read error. CDR3 residues: CATSGQAISSCNEQFF. In DNA, the CDR3 is TGTGCCACCAGTGGGCAGGCCATCAGCTCCTGCAATGAGCAGTTCTTC. The chain joins TRBV24-1 to TRBJ2-1; D not resolved. Germline lookup yields CDR1 KGHDR and CDR2 SFDVKD. This CDR3 region has 16 residues.

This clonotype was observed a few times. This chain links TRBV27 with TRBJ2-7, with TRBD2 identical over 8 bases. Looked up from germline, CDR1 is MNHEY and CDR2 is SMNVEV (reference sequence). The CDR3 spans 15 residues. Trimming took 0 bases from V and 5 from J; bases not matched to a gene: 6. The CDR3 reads CASSLSVAGGHEQYF. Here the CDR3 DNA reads TGTGCCAGCAGTTTATCGGTTGCGGGGGGCCACGAGCAGTACTTC.

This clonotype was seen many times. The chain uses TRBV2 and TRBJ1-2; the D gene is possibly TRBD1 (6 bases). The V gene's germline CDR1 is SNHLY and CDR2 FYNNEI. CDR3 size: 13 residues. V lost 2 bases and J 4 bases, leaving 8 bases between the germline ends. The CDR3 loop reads CASSERGGYGYTF. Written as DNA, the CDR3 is TGTGCCAGCAGTGAAAGAGGGGGCTATGGCTACACCTTC.

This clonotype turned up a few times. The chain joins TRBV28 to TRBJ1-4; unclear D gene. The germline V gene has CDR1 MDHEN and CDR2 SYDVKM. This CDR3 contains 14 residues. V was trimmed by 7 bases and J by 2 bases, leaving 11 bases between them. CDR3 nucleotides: TGTGCCAGCACCACCGGGTGGACTAATGAAAAACTGTTTTTT. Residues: CASTTGWTNEKLFF.

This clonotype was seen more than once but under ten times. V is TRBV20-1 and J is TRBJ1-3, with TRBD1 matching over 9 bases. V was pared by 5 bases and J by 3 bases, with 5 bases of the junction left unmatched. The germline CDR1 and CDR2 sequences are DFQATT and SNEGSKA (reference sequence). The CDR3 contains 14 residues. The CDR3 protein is CSALMTGGGNTIYF. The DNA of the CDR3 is TGCAGTGCTCTTATGACAGGGGGTGGAAACACCATATATTTT.

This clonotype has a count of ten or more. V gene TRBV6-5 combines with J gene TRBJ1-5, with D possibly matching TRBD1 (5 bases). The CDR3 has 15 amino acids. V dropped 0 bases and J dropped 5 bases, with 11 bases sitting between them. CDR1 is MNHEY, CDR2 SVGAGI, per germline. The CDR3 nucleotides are TGTGCCAGCAGTTACTCCGTGACAGCCGATCAGCCCCAGCATTTT. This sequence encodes CASSYSVTADQPQHF.